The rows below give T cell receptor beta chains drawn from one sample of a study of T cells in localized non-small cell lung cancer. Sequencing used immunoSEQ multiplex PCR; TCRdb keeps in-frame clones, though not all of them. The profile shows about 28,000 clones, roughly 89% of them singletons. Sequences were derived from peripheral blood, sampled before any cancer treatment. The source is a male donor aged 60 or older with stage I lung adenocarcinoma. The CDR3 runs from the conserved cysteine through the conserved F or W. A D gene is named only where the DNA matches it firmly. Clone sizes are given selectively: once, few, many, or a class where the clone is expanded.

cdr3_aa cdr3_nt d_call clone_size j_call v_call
CASSEVWGVVAEAFF TGTGCCAGCAGTGAAGTGTGGGGAGTAGTCGCTGAAGCTTTCTTT - - TRBJ1-1 TRBV6-1
CASTGAGAGYEQYF TGTGCCAGCACCGGCGCGGGGGCGGGCTACGAGCAGTACTTC - - TRBJ2-7 TRBV6-5
CASMFAGANVLTF TGTGCCAGCATGTTCGCTGGGGCCAACGTCCTGACTTTC - - TRBJ2-6 TRBV19
CASAPNGQLTRDTQYF TGTGCCAGCGCCCCCAACGGACAGCTCACCAGGGATACGCAGTATTTT - - TRBJ2-3 TRBV7-3
CASTLRTVNSPLHF TGTGCCAGCACCTTACGTACAGTTAATTCACCCCTCCACTTT - - TRBJ1-6 TRBV6-6
CASSVDGQGYNGYTF TGTGCCAGCAGCGTAGACGGACAGGGATATAATGGCTACACCTTC TRBD1 - TRBJ1-2 TRBV9
CSVGEGVGTEAFF TGCAGCGTTGGGGAGGGCGTTGGCACTGAAGCTTTCTTT - - TRBJ1-1 TRBV29-1
CASSVLRQEGGDGYTF TGTGCCAGCAGCGTATTACGACAGGAAGGCGGAGATGGCTACACCTTC - - TRBJ1-2 TRBV7-9
CAWSIKGNTEAFF TGTGCCTGGAGTATCAAGGGTAACACTGAAGCTTTCTTT - - TRBJ1-1 TRBV30
CASSGGVSTDTQYF TGTGCCAGCAGTGGGGGGGTAAGCACAGATACGCAGTATTTT - once TRBJ2-3 TRBV2
CASQRGGEETQYF TGTGCCAGCCAGCGGGGGGGCGAAGAGACCCAGTACTTC TRBD2 - TRBJ2-5 TRBV6-1
CASRPDRGPLNEQFF TGTGCCAGCAGGCCGGACAGGGGGCCCCTCAATGAGCAGTTCTTC TRBD1 - TRBJ2-1 TRBV28
CASSPTLSRGGSYEQYF TGCGCCAGCAGCCCGACGCTATCCAGGGGAGGGAGCTACGAGCAGTACTTC - once TRBJ2-7 TRBV4-3
CASSKGRHQETQYF TGTGCCAGCAGCAAGGGACGGCACCAAGAGACCCAGTACTTC - - TRBJ2-5 TRBV7-3
CASRSDVGAYNEQFF TGTGCCAGCAGGTCGGACGTTGGAGCCTACAATGAGCAGTTCTTC - - TRBJ2-1 TRBV2
CASSIDPWRRLAGGSSYNEQFF TGTGCCAGTAGTATAGATCCCTGGAGGAGACTAGCGGGGGGAAGCTCCTACAATGAGCAGTTCTTC TRBD2 - TRBJ2-1 TRBV19
CASSLVQAQNQPQHF TGTGCCAGCAGCTTAGTACAGGCTCAAAATCAGCCCCAGCATTTT - - TRBJ1-5 TRBV7-2
CASSRNQDTQYF TGTGCCAGCAGTCGAAACCAGGATACGCAGTATTTT - - TRBJ2-3 TRBV6-6
CASSVGDGDYGYTF TGTGCCAGCAGCGTCGGGGACGGTGACTATGGCTACACCTTC - - TRBJ1-2 TRBV9
CASSQGTSGGATDTQYF TGCGCCAGCAGCCAGGGTACTAGCGGGGGGGCCACAGATACGCAGTATTTT TRBD2 - TRBJ2-3 TRBV4-3
CASKGDREGTEAFF TGTGCCAGCAAGGGGGACAGGGAGGGCACTGAAGCTTTCTTT TRBD1 - TRBJ1-1 TRBV27
CASRIQGARTEAFF TGTGCCAGCAGGATACAGGGGGCGCGGACTGAAGCTTTCTTT TRBD1 - TRBJ1-1 TRBV2
CASSPRGAITGELFF TGTGCCAGCAGCCCCAGGGGGGCGATCACCGGGGAGCTGTTTTTT - - TRBJ2-2 TRBV11-2
CASSYSGQVGGEQYF TGTGCCAGCAGTTACTCGGGACAGGTTGGGGGCGAGCAGTACTTC TRBD1 - TRBJ2-7 TRBV6-5
CASTLTELPGELFF TGTGCCAGCACCCTGACAGAGCTCCCCGGGGAGCTGTTTTTT - - TRBJ2-2 TRBV2
CASSMEGVAGANVLTF TGTGCCAGTAGTATGGAGGGTGTGGCTGGGGCCAACGTCCTGACTTTC - - TRBJ2-6 TRBV19
CASSLDRDNEQFF TGTGCCAGCAGCCTAGACAGAGACAATGAGCAGTTCTTC - - TRBJ2-1 TRBV11-2
CASSSPGQGAYEQYF TGTGCCAGCAGTTCCCCGGGACAGGGGGCCTACGAGCAGTACTTC TRBD1 - TRBJ2-7 TRBV28
CASSLFPGGSGANVLTF TGTGCCAGCAGTTTGTTCCCGGGGGGCTCTGGGGCCAACGTCCTGACTTTC TRBD2 - TRBJ2-6 TRBV27
CASSQSPQGVGGEQYF TGCGCCAGCAGTCAATCCCCCCAGGGTGTGGGGGGCGAGCAGTACTTC - - TRBJ2-7 TRBV23-1
CASTLGTNYGYTF TGTGCCAGCACCCTTGGCACGAACTATGGCTACACCTTC - - TRBJ1-2 TRBV2
CAWRRRTSALDTQYF TGTGCCTGGAGACGTCGGACTAGCGCCTTAGATACGCAGTATTTT TRBD2 - TRBJ2-3 TRBV30
CASRGVLPYEQYF TGTGCCAGCAGAGGAGTTTTGCCCTACGAGCAGTACTTC - - TRBJ2-7 TRBV28
CASSLEHGNTEAFF TGCGCCAGCAGCTTGGAACACGGGAACACTGAAGCTTTCTTT - - TRBJ1-1 TRBV5-1
CASSFWGGFPDTQYF TGTGCCAGCAGCTTCTGGGGGGGGTTCCCAGATACGCAGTATTTT TRBD2 - TRBJ2-3 TRBV5-4
CASSSGGDIAYGYTF TGTGCCAGCAGCTCGGGAGGAGACATCGCCTATGGCTACACCTTC - - TRBJ1-2 TRBV5-4
CASSLGAQGPTEAFF TGCGCCAGCAGCTTGGGGGCCCAGGGGCCCACTGAAGCTTTCTTT - - TRBJ1-1 TRBV5-1
CASSVNDYGYTF TGTGCCAGCAGCGTAAACGACTATGGCTACACCTTC - - TRBJ1-2 TRBV11-2
CASRGPGQGMITEAFF TGTGCCAGCAGGGGACCGGGACAGGGGATGATCACTGAAGCTTTCTTT TRBD1 - TRBJ1-1 TRBV28
CASSEQPQGLNTEAFF TGTGCCAGCAGTGAACAGCCCCAGGGGCTTAACACTGAAGCTTTCTTT - - TRBJ1-1 TRBV2
CASSPDGYNEQFF TGTGCCAGCTCACCAGATGGGTACAATGAGCAGTTCTTC - - TRBJ2-1 TRBV18
CASSSGQVQETQYF TGTGCCAGCAGCTCGGGACAGGTGCAAGAGACCCAGTACTTC TRBD1 few TRBJ2-5 TRBV7-2
CASSFGQGRRNTEAFF TGTGCCAGCAGCTTCGGACAGGGCAGAAGGAACACTGAAGCTTTCTTT TRBD1 - TRBJ1-1 TRBV5-6
CASSLDGGTSYEQYF TGCGCCAGCAGCTTGGACGGGGGAACAAGCTACGAGCAGTACTTC - - TRBJ2-7 TRBV5-1
CASSLEWGRSNTEAFF TGTGCCAGCAGCTTAGAGTGGGGGAGGTCGAACACTGAAGCTTTCTTT - - TRBJ1-1 TRBV11-2
CASSRQGDTGELFF TGTGCCAGTTCTAGACAGGGTGACACCGGGGAGCTGTTTTTT TRBD1 - TRBJ2-2 TRBV6-1
CASRQGPSGNTIYF TGTGCCAGCAGACAGGGACCCTCTGGAAACACCATATATTTT - once TRBJ1-3 TRBV7-2
CASSPGLAGRGYEQYF TGCGCCAGCAGCCCGGGACTAGCGGGGAGGGGCTACGAGCAGTACTTC TRBD2 - TRBJ2-7 TRBV5-1
CASRPGSTSNQPQHF TGTGCCAGCAGGCCCGGCTCAACTAGCAATCAGCCCCAGCATTTT - - TRBJ1-5 TRBV28
CASSYNGGGGYTF TGTGCCAGCAGCTACAATGGGGGCGGTGGCTACACCTTC - - TRBJ1-2 TRBV11-2
CASSSGGGRTAEQFF TGTGCCAGTAGTTCAGGGGGCGGAAGAACAGCTGAGCAGTTCTTC TRBD1 - TRBJ2-1 TRBV19